The clone carrying this TCR beta chain turned up a few times. This sample is part of a study of identical twins. The germline CDR1 and CDR2 sequences are SGHRS and YFSETQ. CDR3 length: 16 amino acids. Germline trimming cut 4 bases from V and 1 base from J; bases unmatched to any gene: 8. TCRdb itself ran the 5' RACE reads through MiXCR, one entry per CDR3 protein. Altogether around 570,000 distinct CDR3 sequences are present, 9.6% being singletons, with the ten largest covering 2.5% to 3.5%. This sample was also put to use in a study of yellow fever vaccine responses in identical twins.

Sequenced: PBMCs. V and J are TRBV5-1 and TRBJ2-7, with 10 positions matching TRBD2. This receptor was obtained from a woman aged 18-29 years in good health. The DNA of the CDR3 is TGCGCCAGCAGCCCCGGGCCTAGCGGGAGTTCCTACGAGCAGTACTTC. This codes for CASSPGPSGSSYEQYF.